The clone carrying this T cell receptor beta chain was seen many times. This CDR3 region has 15 residues. CDR1 is SGHTA and CDR2 is FQGNSA in the germline V gene. The ends lost 6 bases at V and 0 bases at J; junction bases unmatched: 3. This entry comes from a study of early T cells in non-severe SARS-CoV-2 infection. Study summary: Unsorted whole blood bulk RNA was sequenced, with unpaired chains.

From the 5' RACE reads, TCRdb called clonotypes with MiXCR, one entry per CDR3 protein. The sample lists tens of thousands of distinct CDR3 sequences; 5.3% were seen once. Sample: whole blood. The chain links TRBV7-2 to TRBJ2-1; TRBD2 matches 9 bases. The source is an adult who was a healthcare worker with PCR-confirmed SARS-CoV-2 infection or an uninfected control (not recorded which). The CDR3 region has the DNA TGTGCCAGCAGAGCTAGCGGGACCTCCTACAATGAGCAGTTCTTC. Protein: CASRASGTSYNEQFF.